The source of this TCR beta chain is a study of T cell responses to AZD1222 COVID-19 vaccine. Whole-study findings and limits: Donors were largely white British and mainly female; clonal diversity was possibly underestimated. Spike-specific TCR breadth and depth were elevated following two AZD1222 doses. As reported, nearly half of all spike-specific TCRs target variant regions that are unmutated. It was only after the peak T cell response that any repertoires were sampled.

Germline assignment: CDR1 MDHEN and CDR2 SYDVKM. This CDR3 has 15 amino acids. The V gene end was trimmed by 4 bases and the J gene end by 5 bases; junction bases not matched to a gene: 6. Assay: immunoSEQ multiplex PCR; the TCRdb copy retains only in-frame clones and omits some. This sample has 120,000 or so clones, with 70% to 90% found just once. A word on this clone: Its target is unknown.

The sample here was peripheral blood, taken 28 days after the second AZD1222 dose. This chain connects TRBV28 to TRBJ2-1; TRBD2 matches at 9 bases. This clonotype originated in an adult who received the AZD1222 COVID-19 vaccine. CDR3 amino acids: CASSSSGNSDNEQFF. The DNA of the CDR3 is TGTGCCAGCAGTTCTAGCGGGAATTCCGACAATGAGCAGTTCTTC.